The source of this T cell receptor (beta chain) is a study of blood T cell repertoires in COVID-19. Study overall: The United States, Italy and Spain supplied acute and convalescent COVID-19 samples. Sample material is recorded as cDNA or gDNA derived from T cells, B-cell-depleted T cells, or PBMCs.

The CDR3 has 16 residues. The V gene lost 0 bases and the J gene lost 0 bases, with 10 bases spanning the gap. Germline V gene sequence: CDR1 SGDLS, CDR2 YYNGEE. In the source study's methods: Counts of nucleated cells, estimated from reference gene primer amplification, were obtained. Libraries were prepared by immunoSEQ multiplex PCR; TCRdb keeps only in-frame clonotypes and omits some of them. V and J calls plus clone size are reproduced from that table; the DNA served to infer D and trimming. The data show about 190,000 clones, roughly 89% seen once. This clonotype was obtained from a man in his forties with acute or convalescent COVID-19. Sequenced sample: peripheral blood. The chain joins TRBV9 to TRBJ2-1; TRBD2 is a possible D gene (6 bases). The CDR3 DNA sequence: TGTGCCAGCAGCGTAGGGCCCGGGAGCTCCTACAATGAGCAGTTCTTC. This encodes CASSVGPGSSYNEQFF.